The 5 T cell receptor beta chains below all came from one sample that was sequenced in a study of shared clonotypes between healthy human individuals. Data came from immunoSEQ multiplex PCR; TCRdb stores just in-frame clones and leaves some out. Of more than 2,000,000 clones in the sample, more than 80% are singletons; the top ten hold about 0.13%. Material: naive CD4+ T cells sorted from blood. Subset defined: CD45RA+ positively selected. These TCRs come from a young man in good health.

The chain carries TRBV10-1 and TRBJ2-1; 9 positions agree with TRBD2. CDR1 and CDR2 (germline): WNHNN, SYGVQD (reference sequence). CDR3 length: 17 residues. The V segment lost 4 bases and the J segment 4 bases; nucleotides outside the gene matches: 11. CDR3: CASSAGDSGSIYNEQFF. For the CDR3, the DNA is TGCGCCAGCAGTGCGGGTGATAGCGGGAGCATATACAATGAGCAGTTCTTC.

The chain uses TRBV10-2 and TRBJ2-7, with D possibly matching TRBD1 (7 bases). This CDR3 is built from 14 residues. With 7 bases removed from V and 4 bases from J, the gap between germline ends came to 17 bases. Germline V gives CDR1 WSHSY, CDR2 SAAADI. CDR3 in amino acids: CASMGWQGGYEQYF. The DNA for the CDR3 is TGCGCCAGCATGGGGTGGCAGGGGGGTTACGAGCAGTACTTC.

The chain links TRBV2 to TRBJ1-5, with D possibly being TRBD1 (5 bases). V was shortened by 5 bases and J by 1 base, with 12 bases between the two germline ends. Germline V gives CDR1 SNHLY, CDR2 FYNNEI. There are 15 residues in the CDR3. DNA of the CDR3: TGTGCCAGCAGTTCAGGCCAGGGAAGCAATCAGCCCCAGCATTTT. As protein: CASSSGQGSNQPQHF.

V and J are TRBV20-1 and TRBJ2-1, with unresolved D. This CDR3 has 10 residues. Germline V CDR1 and CDR2: DFQATT, SNEGSKA (reference sequence). Trimming shortened V by 4 bases and J by 7 bases, and 5 bases separated the two germline ends. The CDR3: CSAIWNEQFF. The CDR3 nucleotides read TGCAGTGCTATTTGGAATGAGCAGTTCTTC.

The chain recombines TRBV7-8 with TRBJ1-1; no clear D. Germline-derived CDR1 and CDR2 are SGHVS and FQNEAQ. Trimming shortened V by 5 bases and J by 6 bases, and 10 bases separated the two germline ends. CDR3 size: 12 residues. DNA for the CDR3: TGTGCCAGCAGCCGAGTGGGGTCTGAAGCTTTCTTT. Residues: CASSRVGSEAFF.